This T cell receptor beta chain was identified in a study of blood T cell repertoires in COVID-19. About the study: T cells, B-cell-depleted T cells, or PBMCs provided the cDNA or gDNA that served as material.

The germline V gene encodes CDR1 SNHLY and CDR2 FYNNEI. Trimming took 2 bases from V and 8 from J; bases not matched to a gene: 13. This CDR3 is 17 amino acids long. Sequenced by immunoSEQ multiplex PCR; TCRdb stores in-frame clones only, minus some. The sample lists around 330,000 clones, roughly 86% occurring once. This clonotype was sampled from a woman aged 18-29 years who had recovered from COVID-19. The chain carries TRBV2 and TRBJ1-4; 8 bases are shared with TRBD1. The sample was PBMCs or T cells enriched from blood (not recorded which). The CDR3, as DNA: TGTGCCAGCAGTGAATTTATTTCCGGGACAGGAAGAGAAAAACTGTTTTTT. It codes for CASSEFISGTGREKLFF.